The entry below gives a single TCR beta chain sequence along with its context. Per the authors' pipeline: Counts of nucleated cells, estimated from reference gene primer amplification, were obtained. The table came from immunoSEQ multiplex PCR; TCRdb's copy has only in-frame clones and leaves some out. V, J and clone size were drawn from that table, and D and trimming were deduced from the DNA. The table has some 250,000 clones, 86% seen once. The V and J ends lost 4 bases and 6 bases respectively, with 10 bases between them. Looked up from germline, CDR1 is KGHDR and CDR2 is SFDVKD. This CDR3 is 13 amino acids long. The source of the sample is a study of blood T cell repertoires in COVID-19. On the study more broadly: Specimens from acute and convalescent COVID-19 originated in the United States, Italy and Spain. The analysed material was cDNA or gDNA that came from T cells, B-cell-depleted T cells, or PBMCs.

The rearrangement uses TRBV24-1 and TRBJ2-3, with a tentative D call TRBD2 (6 bases). Sequencing input: peripheral blood. The sequence was obtained from a woman between 25 and 40 years old who had recovered from COVID-19. CDR3 sequence reads: CATSERDVDTQYF. Written as DNA, the CDR3 is TGTGCCACCAGTGAGCGGGACGTTGATACGCAGTATTTT.